Listed below are T cell receptor beta chains from one sample, sequenced in a study of tumor and adjacent non-tumor tissue in lung cancer. TCRdb reprocessed the multiplex PCR reads via MiXCR and lists one record per CDR3 protein. The table has about 80,000 distinct CDR3 sequences, roughly 80% seen once. Sequencing was done on a sample of lung tumor tissue. The receptors derive from a woman aged 50 to 60 with non-small cell lung cancer. Each CDR3 is given without its conserved first and last residue. The order of the fields is J gene, V gene, CDR3 protein.

J gene: TRBJ2-1
V gene: TRBV6-6
CDR3 protein: AGSYANGSDNEQL

J gene: TRBJ1-5
V gene: TRBV6-1
CDR3 protein: ASSDFQSTYSNQPQH

J gene: TRBJ2-1
V gene: TRBV11-2
CDR3 protein: ASSFRARGDNEQL

J gene: TRBJ2-1
V gene: TRBV6-1
CDR3 protein: ASSASGGGQINEQF

J gene: TRBJ1-1
V gene: TRBV6-2/TRBV6-3
CDR3 protein: TSSYSTGNTEAL

J gene: TRBJ2-3
V gene: TRBV29-1
CDR3 protein: SVPGLRAGSTDTQY

J gene: TRBJ2-7
V gene: TRBV20-1
CDR3 protein: SDEPGTGGYEQY

J gene: TRBJ2-3
V gene: TRBV7-8
CDR3 protein: ASRYRLAGSTDTQY

J gene: TRBJ2-7
V gene: TRBV11-2
CDR3 protein: ASRMKPGSSYGQY

J gene: TRBJ2-3
V gene: TRBV20-1
CDR3 protein: SAMSNDTDTQY

J gene: TRBJ2-1
V gene: TRBV29-1
CDR3 protein: SVAGTFIYNEQF

J gene: TRBJ2-1
V gene: TRBV29-1
CDR3 protein: SVEGVGGPGDEQF

J gene: TRBJ2-2
V gene: TRBV6-5
CDR3 protein: ASRPRCHGELF

J gene: TRBJ2-3
V gene: TRBV29-1
CDR3 protein: SVGGSSGGTDTQY

J gene: TRBJ2-7
V gene: TRBV11-2
CDR3 protein: ASSKSSVTYEQY

J gene: TRBJ2-7
V gene: TRBV20-1
CDR3 protein: SARDAVYPKQY

J gene: TRBJ2-2
V gene: TRBV20-1
CDR3 protein: CARDKLGGWTGELF

J gene: TRBJ2-1
V gene: TRBV20-1
CDR3 protein: SVRAAQTSSYNEQF

J gene: TRBJ2-5
V gene: TRBV29-1
CDR3 protein: SVAGGSGRVGETQY

J gene: TRBJ2-7
V gene: TRBV11-1
CDR3 protein: ASSTYVQRVNSYEQY

J gene: TRBJ2-5
V gene: TRBV4-2
CDR3 protein: VSSQWEGKTQY

J gene: TRBJ2-5
V gene: TRBV5-1
CDR3 protein: ASSSGIGETQY

J gene: TRBJ1-1
V gene: TRBV6-2/TRBV6-3
CDR3 protein: ASSPATPNTEAF

J gene: TRBJ2-1
V gene: TRBV6-6
CDR3 protein: ATPRTSDVSVHEQF

J gene: TRBJ2-2
V gene: TRBV11-3
CDR3 protein: ASSSWARGERINTGDLF

J gene: TRBJ1-4
V gene: TRBV11-2
CDR3 protein: ASSLEGGGEKSSEKLF

J gene: TRBJ2-1
V gene: TRBV4-3
CDR3 protein: ASQAVLDGEQF

J gene: TRBJ1-2
V gene: TRBV20-1
CDR3 protein: NARVADYDYT

J gene: TRBJ2-7
V gene: TRBV6-6
CDR3 protein: VSSYSTYEQY

J gene: TRBJ1-2
V gene: TRBV29-1
CDR3 protein: SVEAWERGDLYGYT

J gene: TRBJ2-1
V gene: TRBV20-1
CDR3 protein: RVPSGRSSSYNEQF

J gene: TRBJ2-3
V gene: TRBV20-1
CDR3 protein: TPGAATQY

J gene: TRBJ2-1
V gene: TRBV5-1
CDR3 protein: ASSLRGSADEQF

J gene: TRBJ2-5
V gene: TRBV28
CDR3 protein: ATSLRLGGLETQY

J gene: TRBJ2-7
V gene: TRBV10-3
CDR3 protein: AISASLGTGGTYEQY

J gene: TRBJ2-1
V gene: TRBV11-2
CDR3 protein: VSSLIAGGENEQF

J gene: TRBJ2-1
V gene: TRBV6-1
CDR3 protein: VSSKGTRGLF

J gene: TRBJ2-3
V gene: TRBV20-1
CDR3 protein: SARGVVAGLTDTQY

J gene: TRBJ1-1
V gene: TRBV12-3/TRBV12-4
CDR3 protein: AGRNLKTRNTEAF

J gene: TRBJ2-2
V gene: TRBV5-1
CDR3 protein: ASSLSLVRKGELF

J gene: TRBJ2-2
V gene: TRBV20-1
CDR3 protein: SARDSGQGNTGEMF

J gene: TRBJ2-7
V gene: TRBV4-1
CDR3 protein: ASSQAYGRWRSYEQY

J gene: TRBJ2-1
V gene: TRBV10-3
CDR3 protein: AASRLAGGNSYNEHF

J gene: TRBJ2-1
V gene: TRBV11-2
CDR3 protein: ARSLLPGVGEQF

J gene: TRBJ2-1
V gene: TRBV30
CDR3 protein: AWSSESSGTERGFYNEQF

J gene: TRBJ1-5
V gene: TRBV6-2/TRBV6-3
CDR3 protein: ASSKGQTNPPQH

J gene: TRBJ2-7
V gene: TRBV11-2
CDR3 protein: TSRDLREDSYEQH

J gene: TRBJ2-7
V gene: TRBV11-2
CDR3 protein: ASNSSREQY